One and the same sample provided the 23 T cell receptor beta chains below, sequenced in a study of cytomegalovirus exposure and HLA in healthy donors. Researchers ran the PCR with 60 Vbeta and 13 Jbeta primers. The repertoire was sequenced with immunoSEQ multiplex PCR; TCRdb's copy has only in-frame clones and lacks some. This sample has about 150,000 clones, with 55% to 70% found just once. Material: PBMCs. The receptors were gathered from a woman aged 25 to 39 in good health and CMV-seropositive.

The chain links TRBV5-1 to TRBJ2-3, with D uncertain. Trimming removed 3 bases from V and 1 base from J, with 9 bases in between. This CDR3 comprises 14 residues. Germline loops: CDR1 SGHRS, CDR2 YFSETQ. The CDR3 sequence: CASSSLEGTDTQYF. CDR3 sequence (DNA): TGCGCCAGCAGCTCCCTCGAGGGCACAGATACGCAGTATTTT.

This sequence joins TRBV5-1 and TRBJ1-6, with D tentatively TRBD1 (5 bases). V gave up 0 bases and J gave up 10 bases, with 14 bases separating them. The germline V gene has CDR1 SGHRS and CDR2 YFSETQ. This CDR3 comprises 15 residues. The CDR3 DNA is TGCGCCAGCAGCTTGGAACAAGGGGTTGACTCACCCCTCCACTTT. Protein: CASSLEQGVDSPLHF. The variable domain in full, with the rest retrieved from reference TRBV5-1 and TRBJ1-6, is KAGVTQTPRYLIKTRGQQVTLSCSPISGHRSVSWYQQTPGQGLQFLFEYFSETQRNKGNFPGRFSGRQFSNSRSEMNVSTLELGDSALYLCASSLEQGVDSPLHFGNGTRLTVT.

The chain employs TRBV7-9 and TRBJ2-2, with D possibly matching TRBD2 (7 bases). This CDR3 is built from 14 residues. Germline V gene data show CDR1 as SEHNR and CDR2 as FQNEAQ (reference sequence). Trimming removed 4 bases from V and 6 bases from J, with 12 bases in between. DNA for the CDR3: TGTGCCAGCAGCTCGCTGGGGGGGCCCGGGGAGCTGTTTTTT. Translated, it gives CASSSLGGPGELFF.

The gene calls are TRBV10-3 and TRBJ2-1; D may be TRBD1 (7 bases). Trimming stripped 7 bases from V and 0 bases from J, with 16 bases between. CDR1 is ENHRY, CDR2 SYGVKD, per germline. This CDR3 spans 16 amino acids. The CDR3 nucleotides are TGTGCCATCACAGTGGCGGGACAGAGCTCCTACAATGAGCAGTTCTTC. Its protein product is CAITVAGQSSYNEQFF.

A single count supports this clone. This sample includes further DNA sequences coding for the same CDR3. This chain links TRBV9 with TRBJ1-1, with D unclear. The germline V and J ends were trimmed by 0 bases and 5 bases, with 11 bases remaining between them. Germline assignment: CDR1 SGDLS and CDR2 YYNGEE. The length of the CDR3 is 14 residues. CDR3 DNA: TGTGCCAGCAGCGTAGCCGGGGTGGGGACTGAAGCTTTCTTT. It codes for CASSVAGVGTEAFF.

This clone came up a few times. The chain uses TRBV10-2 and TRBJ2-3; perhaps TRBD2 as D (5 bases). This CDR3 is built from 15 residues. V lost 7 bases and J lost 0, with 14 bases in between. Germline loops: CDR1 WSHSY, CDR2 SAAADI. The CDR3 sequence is CASTFEGSSTDTQYF. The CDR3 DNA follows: TGCGCCAGCACCTTCGAGGGCTCTAGCACAGATACGCAGTATTTT.

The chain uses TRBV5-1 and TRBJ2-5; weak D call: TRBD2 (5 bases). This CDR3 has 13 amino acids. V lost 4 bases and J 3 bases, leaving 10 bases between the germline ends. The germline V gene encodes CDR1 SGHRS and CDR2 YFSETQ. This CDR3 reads CASSKEAEETQYF. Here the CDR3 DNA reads TGCGCCAGCAGCAAGGAGGCGGAAGAGACCCAGTACTTC.

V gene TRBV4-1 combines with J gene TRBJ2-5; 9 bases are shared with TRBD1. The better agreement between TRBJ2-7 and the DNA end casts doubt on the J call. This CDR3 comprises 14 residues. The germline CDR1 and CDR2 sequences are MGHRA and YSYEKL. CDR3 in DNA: TGCGCCAGCAGCCCGGGACAGGGTTTCAACGAGCAGTACTTC. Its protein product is CASSPGQGFNEQYF.

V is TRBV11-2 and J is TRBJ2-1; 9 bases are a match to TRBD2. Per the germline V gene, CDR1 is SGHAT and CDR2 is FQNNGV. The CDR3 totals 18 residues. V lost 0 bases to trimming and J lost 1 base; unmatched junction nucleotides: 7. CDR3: CASSLEGSGSGSYNEQFF. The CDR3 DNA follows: TGTGCCAGCAGCTTAGAGGGTAGCGGGAGTGGATCCTACAATGAGCAGTTCTTC.

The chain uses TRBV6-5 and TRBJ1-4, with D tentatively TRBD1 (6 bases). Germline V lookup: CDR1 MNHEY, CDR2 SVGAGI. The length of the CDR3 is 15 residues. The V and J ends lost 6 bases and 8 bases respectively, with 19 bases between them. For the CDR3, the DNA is TGTGCCAGCAGCGCCCACAGGGTCAAGGGGGAAAAACTGTTTTTT. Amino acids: CASSAHRVKGEKLFF.

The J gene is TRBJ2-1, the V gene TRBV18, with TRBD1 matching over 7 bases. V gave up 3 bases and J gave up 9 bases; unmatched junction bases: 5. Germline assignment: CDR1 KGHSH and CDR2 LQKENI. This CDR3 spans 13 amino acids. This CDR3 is CASSPRQGGEQFF. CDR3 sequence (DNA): TGTGCCAGCTCACCCAGACAGGGCGGTGAGCAGTTCTTC.

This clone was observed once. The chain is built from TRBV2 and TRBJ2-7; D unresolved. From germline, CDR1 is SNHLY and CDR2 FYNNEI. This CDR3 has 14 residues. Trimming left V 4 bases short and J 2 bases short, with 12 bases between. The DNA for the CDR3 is TGTGCCAGCAGTGGAACACAGAGTACCTACGAGCAGTACTTC. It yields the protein CASSGTQSTYEQYF.

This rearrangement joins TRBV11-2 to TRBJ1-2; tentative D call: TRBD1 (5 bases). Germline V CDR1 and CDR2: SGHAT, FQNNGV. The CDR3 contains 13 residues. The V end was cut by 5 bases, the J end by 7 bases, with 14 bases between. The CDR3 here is CASSPNAGFGYTF. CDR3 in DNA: TGTGCCAGCAGCCCGAATGCAGGGTTTGGCTACACCTTC. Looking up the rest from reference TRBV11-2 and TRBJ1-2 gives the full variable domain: EAGVAQSPRYKIIEKRQSVAFWCNPISGHATLYWYQQILGQGPKLLIQFQNNGVVDDSQLPKDRFSAERLKGVDSTLKIQPAKLEDSAVYLCASSPNAGFGYTFGSGTRLTVV.

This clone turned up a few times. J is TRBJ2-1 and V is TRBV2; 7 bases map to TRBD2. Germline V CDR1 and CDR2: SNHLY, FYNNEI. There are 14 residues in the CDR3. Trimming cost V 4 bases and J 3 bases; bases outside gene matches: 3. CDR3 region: CASSAVAGYNEQFF. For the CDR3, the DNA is TGTGCCAGCAGTGCGGTAGCGGGCTACAATGAGCAGTTCTTC.

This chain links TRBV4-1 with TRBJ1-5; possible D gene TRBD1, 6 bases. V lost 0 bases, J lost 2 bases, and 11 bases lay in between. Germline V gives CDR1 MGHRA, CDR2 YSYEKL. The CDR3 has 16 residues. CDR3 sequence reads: CASSQEIQGGNQPQHF. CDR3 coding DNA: TGCGCCAGCAGCCAAGAGATACAGGGTGGCAATCAGCCCCAGCATTTT.

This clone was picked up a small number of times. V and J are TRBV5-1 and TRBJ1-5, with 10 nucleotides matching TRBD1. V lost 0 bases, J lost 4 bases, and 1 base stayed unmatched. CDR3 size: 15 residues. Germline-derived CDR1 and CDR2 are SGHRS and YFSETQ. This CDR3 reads CASSLEGQGNQPQHF. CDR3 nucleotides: TGCGCCAGCAGCTTGGAGGGACAGGGGAATCAGCCCCAGCATTTT.

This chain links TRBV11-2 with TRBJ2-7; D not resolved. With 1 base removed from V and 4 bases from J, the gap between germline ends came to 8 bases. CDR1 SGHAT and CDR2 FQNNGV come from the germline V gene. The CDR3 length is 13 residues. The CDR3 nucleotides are TGTGCCAGCAGCTTAGCCCAGACATACGAGCAGTACTTC. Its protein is CASSLAQTYEQYF.

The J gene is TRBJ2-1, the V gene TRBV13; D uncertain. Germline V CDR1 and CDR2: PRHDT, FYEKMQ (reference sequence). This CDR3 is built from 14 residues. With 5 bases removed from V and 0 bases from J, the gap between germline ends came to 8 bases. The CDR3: CASSASGSYNEQFF. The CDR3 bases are TGTGCCAGCAGCGCCAGTGGCTCCTACAATGAGCAGTTCTTC.

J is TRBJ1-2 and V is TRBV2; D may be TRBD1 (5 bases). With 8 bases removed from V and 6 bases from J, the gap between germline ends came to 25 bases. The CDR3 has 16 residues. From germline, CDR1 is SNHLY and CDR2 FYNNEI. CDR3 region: CASPVPGGGRGNGYTF. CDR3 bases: TGTGCCAGCCCAGTCCCGGGGGGGGGTCGAGGTAATGGCTACACCTTC. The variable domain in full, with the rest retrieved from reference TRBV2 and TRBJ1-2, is EPEVTQTPSHQVTQMGQEVILRCVPISNHLYFYWYRQILGQKVEFLVSFYNNEISEKSEIFDDQFSVERPDGSNFTLKIRSTKLEDSAMYFCASPVPGGGRGNGYTFGSGTRLTVV.

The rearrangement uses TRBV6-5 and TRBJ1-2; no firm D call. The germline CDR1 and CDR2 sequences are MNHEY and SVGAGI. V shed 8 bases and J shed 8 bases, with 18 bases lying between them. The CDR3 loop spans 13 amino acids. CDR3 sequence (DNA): TGTGCCAGCGGACTTGGACGGCAGAGGGGCTACACCTTC. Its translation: CASGLGRQRGYTF.

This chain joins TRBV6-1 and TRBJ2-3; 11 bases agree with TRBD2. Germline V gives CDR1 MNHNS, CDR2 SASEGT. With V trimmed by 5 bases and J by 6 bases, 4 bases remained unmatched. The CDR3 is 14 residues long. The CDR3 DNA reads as TGTGCCAGCAGTTCTAGCGGGGGGTGGGATACGCAGTATTTT. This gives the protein CASSSSGGWDTQYF.

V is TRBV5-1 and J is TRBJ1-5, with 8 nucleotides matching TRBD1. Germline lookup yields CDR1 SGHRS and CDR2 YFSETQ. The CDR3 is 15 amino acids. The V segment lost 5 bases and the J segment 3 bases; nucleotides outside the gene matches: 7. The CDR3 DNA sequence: TGCGCCAGCAGTTCCGGGACAGGACTCAATCAGCCCCAGCATTTT. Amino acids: CASSSGTGLNQPQHF. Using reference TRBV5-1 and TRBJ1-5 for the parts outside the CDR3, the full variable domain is KAGVTQTPRYLIKTRGQQVTLSCSPISGHRSVSWYQQTPGQGLQFLFEYFSETQRNKGNFPGRFSGRQFSNSRSEMNVSTLELGDSALYLCASSSGTGLNQPQHFGDGTRLSIL.

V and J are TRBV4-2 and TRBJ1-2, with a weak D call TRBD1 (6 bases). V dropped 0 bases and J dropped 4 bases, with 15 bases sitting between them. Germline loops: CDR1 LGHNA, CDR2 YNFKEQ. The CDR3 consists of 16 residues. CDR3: CASSQDQPGAFYGYTF. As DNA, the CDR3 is TGTGCCAGCAGCCAAGATCAACCAGGGGCCTTCTATGGCTACACCTTC.